This record concerns one TCR beta chain sequence. Its antigen target is currently unknown. Base-call qualities are not available, and no considerably larger clone is one nucleotide away. The CDR3 regions of human TCRbeta chains were analyzed by immunosequencing. On the authors' methods: Repertoire TCRs were checked for matches against a reference library of SARS-CoV-2-specific TCRs that had been generated using the MIRA antigen-specificity platform. Breadth meant the fraction of unique TCRs that were SARS-CoV-2-associated, whereas depth meant the fraction of total T cells that were SARS-CoV-2-associated. Using the MIRA data, every spike-specific TCR was mapped to the spike region that the TCR reacted to and assigned to either a CD4 or a CD8 class. Log10-transformed breadth and depth values were compared by one-way ANOVA with Sidak's multiple comparisons tests. Here the immuneACCESS table is served through TCRdb, limited to in-frame sequences with V and J called. Missing clones are a known gap in these copies; in checked studies unresolved V genes cover under half, and the rest lacks a known reason. V and J calls plus clone size are reproduced from that table; the DNA served to infer D and trimming. Across this sample there are around 76,000 clones, with about 85% seen only once. About 13% of the sample is held by the ten biggest clonotypes.

This sample was included in a study of T cell responses to AZD1222 COVID-19 vaccine (dated by TCRdb to the early 2020s). Background on the whole study: AZD1222 recipients whose second dose came at about 4 weeks and those whose second dose came at about 12 weeks were combined into one group, since spike-specific TCR depth and breadth did not differ between the two schedules. A total of approximately 240 trial participants underwent TCR sequencing, of whom about 210 received two doses of AZD1222 and about 25 received two doses of the MenACWY control vaccine. Trial participants were enrolled by age into subgroups of 18-55, 56-69 and 70-plus years, and 148, 28 and 57 TCR-sequenced participants, respectively, were included in these subgroups. The investigation overall reported the following: Spike-specific TCR breadth and depth rose significantly after two AZD1222 doses compared with day 0 and with MenACWY recipients. The vaccine-associated CD4 TCRs covered the entire spike protein, and the dominant responses fell in regions 160-218 and 743-854. In the small 56-69-year group, the increase in depth fell short of significance, most likely because of low power. Most participants were white British and females outnumbered males, and the authors suggested that clonal diversity may have been underestimated. Reportedly, almost half of the unique spike-specific TCRs recognized epitopes lying outside the regions that are mutated in the B.1.351 and B.1.1.7 variants. No day 14 peak-response samples were available, so repertoires were characterized only after the peak T cell response. Conclusions about previously exposed vaccinees were limited because only five to seven AZD1222 recipients were SARS-CoV-2 seropositive at baseline.

The meaning of the sample's time point label: baseline before first vaccination. The vaccinee samples were drawn from two UK trials, COV001 and COV002, one of which was a single-blind randomized controlled phase 2/3 trial testing AZD1222 (ChAdOx1 nCoV-19) in healthy adults. For TCRbeta chain sequencing, PBMC samples from trial participants were taken at day 0 and at day 28 after the second dose. This clonotype was sampled from an adult in good health. The input for sequencing was peripheral blood, taken on day 0 of AZD1222 vaccination.

The DNA sequence is as follows: TGTGCCAGCTCACCGAGGACAGGGGAACACGAGCAGTACTTC. It encodes CASSPRTGEHEQYF. Recombination linked TRBV18 to TRBJ2-7; 9 central bases correspond to TRBD1. CDR1 is given as KGHSH and CDR2 as LQKENI, both from the germline V gene. From cysteine to phenylalanine, the CDR3 is 14 amino acids long. Just CDR3 DNA is preserved here, 42 bases in frame from base 1. Relative to germline, V is missing 3 bases and J is missing 5 bases, with 5 bases of the junction outside any gene match.